Listed below are T cell receptor beta chains from one sample, sequenced in a study of cytomegalovirus exposure and HLA in healthy donors. TCRdb keeps only in-frame clones here, not all; method: immunoSEQ multiplex PCR. The sample lists 90,000 or so clones; over 75% were seen once. Sequenced material: PBMCs. Receptors originate from a male donor in good health and CMV-seropositive. The CDR3 runs from the conserved cysteine through the conserved F or W. The D gene is left open where the match is weak. Some rows mark clone size as missing; the rest say once, few, many or name a class of expanded clone.

v_call	d_call	clone_size	j_call	cdr3_length	cdr3_aa	cdr3_nt
TRBV18	TRBD1	.	TRBJ2-2	15	CASSPGTVNTGELFF	TGTGCCAGCTCACCCGGGACAGTGAACACCGGGGAGCTGTTTTTT
TRBV11-2	.	.	TRBJ1-2	17	CASSRGLQGGGVHGYTF	TGTGCCAGCAGCCGCGGGTTGCAGGGAGGGGGTGTCCATGGCTACACCTTC
TRBV9	.	once	TRBJ1-1	14	CASSATVMNTEAFF	TGTGCCAGCAGCGCGACAGTCATGAACACTGAAGCTTTCTTT
TRBV18	.	.	TRBJ2-5	12	CASSLSRETQYF	TGTGCCAGCTCCCTCTCACGGGAGACCCAGTACTTC
TRBV30	.	few	TRBJ1-1	13	CAWSVQSGTEAFF	TGTGCCTGGAGTGTACAGTCTGGCACTGAAGCTTTCTTT
TRBV30	.	.	TRBJ2-1	15	CAWSRTSQSYNEQFF	TGTGCCTGGAGCCGTACTAGTCAGTCCTACAATGAGCAGTTCTTC
TRBV27	.	.	TRBJ2-6	15	CASSAGAPGANVLTF	TGTGCCAGCAGTGCGGGGGCGCCTGGGGCCAACGTCCTGACTTTC
TRBV5-5	.	few	TRBJ1-4	14	CASSFRRGNEKLFF	TGTGCCAGCAGCTTCAGAAGGGGTAATGAAAAACTGTTTTTT
TRBV19	.	once	TRBJ2-5	15	CASSIDPKSRETQYF	TGTGCCAGTAGTATAGATCCCAAATCTCGGGAGACCCAGTACTTC
TRBV7-8	.	.	TRBJ2-7	12	CASSSYSYEQYF	TGTGCCAGCAGCTCCTATTCCTACGAGCAGTACTTC
TRBV5-4	.	.	TRBJ2-7	14	CASRPGHGAYEQYF	TGTGCCAGCAGACCGGGACACGGAGCCTACGAGCAGTACTTC
TRBV30	TRBD1	.	TRBJ1-6	16	CAWERGRTGLNSPLHF	TGTGCCTGGGAGAGGGGAAGGACAGGGCTTAATTCACCCCTCCACTTT
TRBV27	.	.	TRBJ2-7	13	CASSLSEAYEQYF	TGTGCCAGCAGTTTATCGGAGGCCTACGAGCAGTACTTC
TRBV28	TRBD1	.	TRBJ1-1	14	CASSYRGLITEAFF	TGTGCCAGCAGTTACAGGGGGCTTATTACTGAAGCTTTCTTT
TRBV20-1	.	.	TRBJ1-2	11	CSASHSYGYTF	TGCAGTGCTAGCCACAGCTATGGCTACACCTTC
TRBV6-6	.	.	TRBJ2-2	13	CASSQGQIGELFF	TGTGCCAGCAGTCAAGGACAGATCGGGGAGCTGTTTTTT
TRBV19	.	.	TRBJ2-1	13	CASSIIAGNEQFF	TGTGCCAGTAGTATAATCGCGGGAAATGAGCAGTTCTTC
TRBV9	.	.	TRBJ2-1	14	CASSVAGTYNEQFF	TGTGCCAGCAGCGTAGCGGGTACCTACAATGAGCAGTTCTTC
TRBV6-5	TRBD1	few	TRBJ1-1	14	CASSSRTGETEAFF	TGTGCCAGCAGTTCCCGGACAGGAGAGACTGAAGCTTTCTTT
TRBV11-2	TRBD2	once	TRBJ2-5	16	CASSLVGGGVAETQYF	TGTGCCAGCAGCTTAGTGGGGGGAGGGGTTGCAGAGACCCAGTACTTC
TRBV27	TRBD1	.	TRBJ2-7	13	CASSFGQGAEQYF	TGTGCCAGCAGTTTCGGCCAGGGGGCCGAGCAGTACTTC
TRBV18	.	.	TRBJ2-7	14	CATTDGGLTYEQYF	TGTGCCACCACTGACGGGGGGCTAACCTACGAGCAGTACTTC
TRBV5-1	TRBD2	.	TRBJ2-5	16	CASSLPPAGRKETQYF	TGCGCCAGCAGCTTACCCCCAGCGGGGAGAAAAGAGACCCAGTACTTC
TRBV28	TRBD2	.	TRBJ2-7	14	CASSSGGERYEQYF	TGTGCCAGCAGTTCGGGGGGAGAGCGATACGAGCAGTACTTC
TRBV2	.	.	TRBJ1-6	16	CASSSDGSSYNSPLHF	TGTGCCAGCAGCTCGGACGGGAGCTCCTATAATTCACCCCTCCACTTT
TRBV12-5	TRBD1	once	TRBJ2-1	14	CASGPTGTDNEQFF	TGTGCTAGTGGTCCGACAGGGACCGACAATGAGCAGTTCTTC
TRBV15	.	few	TRBJ2-7	13	CATSRGLGYEQYF	TGTGCCACCAGCAGAGGGCTAGGCTACGAGCAGTACTTC
TRBV6-5	.	few	TRBJ1-1	11	CATRGGTEAFF	TGTGCCACCCGGGGGGGCACTGAAGCTTTCTTT
TRBV2	TRBD2	.	TRBJ2-3	13	CASRGRGTDTQYF	TGTGCCAGCAGGGGGAGGGGCACAGATACGCAGTATTTT
TRBV11-2	TRBD1	.	TRBJ1-1	14	CASSLSGGVTEAFF	TGTGCCAGCAGCTTATCAGGGGGTGTGACTGAAGCTTTCTTT
TRBV6-1	TRBD1	once	TRBJ1-5	13	CASRQGNNQPQHF	TGTGCCAGCAGACAGGGGAACAATCAGCCCCAGCATTTT
TRBV6-5	TRBD2	.	TRBJ2-1	13	CASSTRLAGGSFF	TGTGCCAGCAGTACCCGACTAGCGGGGGGTTCGTTCTTC
TRBV28	TRBD1	.	TRBJ1-2	13	CASSSGGDYGYTF	TGTGCCAGCAGTTCAGGGGGCGACTATGGCTACACCTTC
TRBV19	.	.	TRBJ1-1	14	CASRMTGLNTEAFF	TGTGCCAGTAGGATGACAGGCTTGAACACTGAAGCTTTCTTT
TRBV2	.	.	TRBJ1-1	17	CASSEASTRKGDAEAFF	TGTGCCAGCAGTGAAGCTTCGACCCGGAAGGGGGACGCTGAAGCTTTCTTT
TRBV2	.	.	TRBJ1-6	12	CASREGYSPLHF	TGTGCCAGCAGGGAGGGTTATTCACCCCTCCACTTT
TRBV27	TRBD1	.	TRBJ2-7	13	CASSQGAPREQYF	TGTGCCAGTAGTCAGGGGGCCCCGCGCGAGCAGTACTTC
TRBV5-1	TRBD2	.	TRBJ2-1	15	CASSGGTSGLNEQFF	TGCGCCAGCAGCGGCGGGACTAGCGGACTCAATGAGCAGTTCTTC
TRBV27	TRBD1	few	TRBJ2-7	14	CASSPGTGVNEQYF	TGTGCCAGCAGTCCCGGGACAGGGGTTAACGAGCAGTACTTC
TRBV28	TRBD1	.	TRBJ1-2	15	CASSLVTGGYLGYTF	TGTGCCAGCAGTTTAGTGACAGGGGGTTATTTGGGCTACACCTTC
TRBV18	TRBD1	.	TRBJ2-2	15	CASSAGTGRVGELFF	TGTGCCAGCTCAGCCGGGACAGGAAGGGTCGGGGAGCTGTTTTTT
TRBV19	TRBD1	.	TRBJ1-5	15	CASTTGTRSNQPQHF	TGTGCCAGTACGACAGGGACAAGGAGCAATCAGCCCCAGCATTTT
TRBV6-5	TRBD1	few	TRBJ1-6	15	CASSTSGTANSPLHF	TGTGCCAGCAGTACCTCCGGGACAGCTAATTCACCCCTCCACTTT
TRBV30	.	.	TRBJ1-1	13	CAWSVLLNTEAFF	TGTGCCTGGAGTGTACTGTTGAACACTGAAGCTTTCTTT
TRBV5-1	TRBD1	.	TRBJ2-7	11	CASRRTGEQYF	TGCGCCAGCCGACGGACAGGCGAGCAGTACTTC
TRBV27	.	.	TRBJ2-7	16	CASSNTGTQKSYEQYF	TGTGCCAGCAGTAACACAGGGACCCAGAAGTCGTACGAGCAGTACTTC
TRBV28	.	.	TRBJ1-5	15	CASSLRTPSNQPQHF	TGTGCCAGCAGTTTACGGACACCAAGCAATCAGCCCCAGCATTTT
TRBV10-2	TRBD1	.	TRBJ1-6	15	CASSSRDRGYSPLHF	TGCGCCAGCAGTAGTAGGGACAGGGGATATTCACCCCTCCACTTT
TRBV28	TRBD1	.	TRBJ1-5	15	CASSRTGPSNQPQHF	TGTGCCAGCAGTCGGACAGGGCCCAGCAATCAGCCCCAGCATTTT
TRBV6-6	.	few	TRBJ1-4	13	CASRGLEGEKLFF	TGTGCCAGCAGGGGTCTCGAGGGAGAAAAACTGTTTTTT
TRBV6-5	TRBD1	.	TRBJ1-4	15	CASSYHRQGNEKLFF	TGTGCCAGCAGTTACCACCGACAGGGAAATGAAAAACTGTTTTTT
TRBV2	TRBD2	.	TRBJ2-1	15	CASKGTSGGRNEQFF	TGTGCCAGCAAGGGGACTAGCGGGGGGCGGAATGAGCAGTTCTTC
TRBV27	.	once	TRBJ2-3	15	CASSLQRGSTDTQYF	TGTGCCAGCAGTTTACAACGGGGGAGCACAGATACGCAGTATTTT
TRBV25-1	.	.	TRBJ2-7	13	CASSRGFLDEQYF	TGTGCCAGCAGTCGCGGGTTTCTAGACGAGCAGTACTTC
TRBV19	.	.	TRBJ1-4	15	CASNNRRGANEKLFF	TGTGCCAGTAATAACCGGCGCGGGGCTAATGAAAAACTGTTTTTT